What follows is one T cell receptor (beta chain) and its context. Its antigen is currently unknown. Here the CDR3 omits its conserved ending phenylalanine or tryptophan, so a read error is the likely source. Germline V gene sequence: CDR1 LNHNV, CDR2 YYDKDF (reference sequence). Trimming cost V 2 bases and J 7 bases; bases outside gene matches: 6. The length of the CDR3 is 15 residues. These data are taken from a study of CD8+CD57+ T cells in acquired aplastic anemia. Overall study results and limits: Patients and controls had CD8+ Simpson's diversity values that were not significantly distinct. Both patients and controls carried the same twenty-nine CD8+ CDR3 sequences.

Genomic DNA served as template for TCR beta VDJ and CDR3 profiling. TCRdb ran MiXCR on the reads and lists one entry per CDR3 protein. The sample records around 180,000 distinct CDR3 sequences, 48% being singletons. Patients chosen for sequencing had CD8+CD57+ cells that had expanded, as shown by flow cytometry. Sample: sorted CD4+, CD8+, or CD8+CD57+ T cells (not recorded which) from PBMCs. The chain links TRBV15 to TRBJ2-1; 9 nucleotides match TRBD1. The sequence was obtained from a human donor with aplastic anemia. CDR3 DNA: TGTGCCACCAGCAGAATAACCGGGACAGGGAATGAGCAGTTCTCC. The encoded protein is CATSRITGTGNEQFS.